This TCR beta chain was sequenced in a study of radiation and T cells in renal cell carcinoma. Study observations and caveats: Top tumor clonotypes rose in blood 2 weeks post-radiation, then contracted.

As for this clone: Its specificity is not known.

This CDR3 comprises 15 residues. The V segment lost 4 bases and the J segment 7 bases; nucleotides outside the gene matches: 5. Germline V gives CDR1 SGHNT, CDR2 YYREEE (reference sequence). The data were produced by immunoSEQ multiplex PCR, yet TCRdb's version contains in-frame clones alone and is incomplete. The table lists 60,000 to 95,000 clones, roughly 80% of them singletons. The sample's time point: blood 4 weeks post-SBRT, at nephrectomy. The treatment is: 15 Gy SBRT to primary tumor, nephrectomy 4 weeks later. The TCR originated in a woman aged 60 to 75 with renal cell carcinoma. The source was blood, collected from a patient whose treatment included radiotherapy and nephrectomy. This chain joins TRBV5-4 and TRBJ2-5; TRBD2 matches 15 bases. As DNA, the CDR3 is TGTGCCAGCAGCAACCGGACTAGCGGGGGGGGGACCCAGTACTTC. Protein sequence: CASSNRTSGGGTQYF.